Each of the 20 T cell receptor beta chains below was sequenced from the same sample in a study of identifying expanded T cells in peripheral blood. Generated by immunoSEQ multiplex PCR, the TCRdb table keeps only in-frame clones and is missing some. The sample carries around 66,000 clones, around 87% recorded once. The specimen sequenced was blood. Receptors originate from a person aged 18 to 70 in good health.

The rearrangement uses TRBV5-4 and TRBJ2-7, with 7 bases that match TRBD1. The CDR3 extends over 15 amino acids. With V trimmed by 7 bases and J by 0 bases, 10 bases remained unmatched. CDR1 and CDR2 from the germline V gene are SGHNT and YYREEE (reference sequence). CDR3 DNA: TGTGCCAGCTATGACTCCGGGACAGCCTCCTACGAGCAGTACTTC. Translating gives CASYDSGTASYEQYF. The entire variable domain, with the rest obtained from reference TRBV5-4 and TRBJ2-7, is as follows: ETGVTQSPTHLIKTRGQQVTLRCSSQSGHNTVSWYQQALGQGPQFIFQYYREEENGRGNFPPRFSGLQFPNYSSELNVNALELDDSALYLCASYDSGTASYEQYFGPGTRLTVT.

CDR3 residues: CASSDDYTGELFF. CDR3 sequence (DNA): TGTGCCAGCAGTGATGATTACACCGGGGAGCTGTTTTTT. J is TRBJ2-2 and V is TRBV6-4; the D is unclear. The ends were cut back, 3 bases at V and 3 bases at J, with 5 bases in the middle. Germline V lookup: CDR1 MRHNA, CDR2 SNTAGT. This CDR3 is 13 amino acids long.

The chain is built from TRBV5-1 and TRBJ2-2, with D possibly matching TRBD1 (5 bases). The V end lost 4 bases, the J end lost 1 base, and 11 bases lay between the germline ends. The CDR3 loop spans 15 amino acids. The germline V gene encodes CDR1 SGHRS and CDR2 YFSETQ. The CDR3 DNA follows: TGCGCCAGCAGCATAGGGCAGGGGAACACCGGGGAGCTGTTTTTT. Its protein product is CASSIGQGNTGELFF.

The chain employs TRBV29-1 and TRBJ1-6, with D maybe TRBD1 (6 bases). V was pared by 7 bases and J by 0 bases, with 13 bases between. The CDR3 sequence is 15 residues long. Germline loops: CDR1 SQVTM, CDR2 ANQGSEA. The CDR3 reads CSARTDSSYNSPLHF. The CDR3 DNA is TGCAGCGCAAGGACAGATAGCTCCTATAATTCACCCCTCCACTTT.

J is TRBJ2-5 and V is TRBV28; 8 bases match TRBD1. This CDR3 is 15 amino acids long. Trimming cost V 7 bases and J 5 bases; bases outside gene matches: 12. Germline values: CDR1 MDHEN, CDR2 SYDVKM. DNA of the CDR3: TGTGCCAGCAAGAATCAGGACAGGGCTTCGGAGACCCAGTACTTC. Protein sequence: CASKNQDRASETQYF.

The CDR3 region is CASSELAGATGELFF. The CDR3 DNA follows: TGTGCCAGCAGTGAGTTAGCGGGCGCTACCGGGGAGCTGTTTTTT. The chain links TRBV6-4 to TRBJ2-2; 7 bases line up with TRBD2. CDR3 length: 15 residues. CDR1 is MRHNA, CDR2 SNTAGT, per germline. J gave up 5 bases and V 3 bases, and 6 bases lay outside the gene matches.

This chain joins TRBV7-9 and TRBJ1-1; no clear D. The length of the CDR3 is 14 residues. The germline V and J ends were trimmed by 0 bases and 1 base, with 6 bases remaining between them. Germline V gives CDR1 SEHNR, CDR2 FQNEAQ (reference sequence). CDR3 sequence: CASSLAGTNTEAFF. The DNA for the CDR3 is TGTGCCAGCAGCTTAGCGGGCACGAACACTGAAGCTTTCTTT. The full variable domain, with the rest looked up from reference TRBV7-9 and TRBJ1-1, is DTGVSQNPRHKITKRGQNVTFRCDPISEHNRLYWYRQTLGQGPEFLTYFQNEAQLEKSRLLSDRFSAERPKGSFSTLEIQRTEQGDSAMYLCASSLAGTNTEAFFGQGTRLTVV.

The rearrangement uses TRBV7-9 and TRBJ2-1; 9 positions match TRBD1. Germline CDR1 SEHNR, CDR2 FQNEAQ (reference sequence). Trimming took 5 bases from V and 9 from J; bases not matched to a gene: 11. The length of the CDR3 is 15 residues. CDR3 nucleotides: TGTGCCAGCAGCCTCCCGGACAGGGGAGTTGGTGAGCAGTTCTTC. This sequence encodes CASSLPDRGVGEQFF. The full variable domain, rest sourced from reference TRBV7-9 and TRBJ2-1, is DTGVSQNPRHKITKRGQNVTFRCDPISEHNRLYWYRQTLGQGPEFLTYFQNEAQLEKSRLLSDRFSAERPKGSFSTLEIQRTEQGDSAMYLCASSLPDRGVGEQFFGPGTRLTVL.

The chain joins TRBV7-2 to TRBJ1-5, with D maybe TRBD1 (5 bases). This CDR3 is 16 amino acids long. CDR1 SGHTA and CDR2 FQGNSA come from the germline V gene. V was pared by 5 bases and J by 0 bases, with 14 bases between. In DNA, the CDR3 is TGTGCCAGCAGCCCAGAAGGGGCGATTAGCAATCAGCCCCAGCATTTT. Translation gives CASSPEGAISNQPQHF.

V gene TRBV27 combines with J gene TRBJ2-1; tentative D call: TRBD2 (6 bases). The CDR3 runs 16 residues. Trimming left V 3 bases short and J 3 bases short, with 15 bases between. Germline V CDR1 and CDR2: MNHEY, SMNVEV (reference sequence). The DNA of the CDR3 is TGTGCCAGCAGTTTTCTCGCTCGACTAGACTACAATGAGCAGTTCTTC. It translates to CASSFLARLDYNEQFF.

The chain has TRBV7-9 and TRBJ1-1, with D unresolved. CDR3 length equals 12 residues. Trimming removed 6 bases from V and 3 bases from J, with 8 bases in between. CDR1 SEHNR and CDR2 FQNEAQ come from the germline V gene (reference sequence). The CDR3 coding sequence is TGTGCCAGCAGTATATGGCACACTGAAGCTTTCTTT. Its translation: CASSIWHTEAFF.

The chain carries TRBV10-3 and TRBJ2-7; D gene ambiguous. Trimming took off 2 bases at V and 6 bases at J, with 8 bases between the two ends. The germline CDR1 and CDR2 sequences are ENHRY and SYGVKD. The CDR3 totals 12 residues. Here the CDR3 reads CAISEAQAEQYF. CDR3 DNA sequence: TGTGCCATCAGTGAGGCTCAAGCCGAGCAGTACTTC.

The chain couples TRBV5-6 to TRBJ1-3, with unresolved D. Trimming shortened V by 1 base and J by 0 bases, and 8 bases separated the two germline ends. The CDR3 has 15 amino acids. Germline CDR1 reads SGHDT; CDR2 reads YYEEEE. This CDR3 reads CASSLFGDSGNTIYF. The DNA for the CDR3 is TGTGCCAGCAGCTTGTTTGGGGACTCTGGAAACACCATATATTTT. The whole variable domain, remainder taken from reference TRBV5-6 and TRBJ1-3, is DAGVTQSPTHLIKTRGQQVTLRCSPKSGHDTVSWYQQALGQGPQFIFQYYEEEERQRGNFPDRFSGHQFPNYSSELNVNALLLGDSALYLCASSLFGDSGNTIYFGEGSWLTVV.

CDR3 nucleotide sequence: TGTGCCAGCAGCCTCAACCCACGGGGCGACGAGCAGTACTTC. Protein: CASSLNPRGDEQYF. V is TRBV16 and J is TRBJ2-7; the D gene could be TRBD1 or TRBD2 (5 bases each). The V gene's germline CDR1 is KGHSY and CDR2 FQNENV. V lost 4 bases to trimming and J lost 5 bases, with 15 bases between them. The CDR3 runs to 14 residues.

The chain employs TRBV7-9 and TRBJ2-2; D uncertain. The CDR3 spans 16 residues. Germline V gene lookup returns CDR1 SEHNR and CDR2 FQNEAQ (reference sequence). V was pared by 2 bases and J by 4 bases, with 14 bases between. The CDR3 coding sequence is TGTGCCAGCAGCTTATCGGCGACGGTGGGCACCGGGGAGCTGTTTTTT. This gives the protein CASSLSATVGTGELFF.

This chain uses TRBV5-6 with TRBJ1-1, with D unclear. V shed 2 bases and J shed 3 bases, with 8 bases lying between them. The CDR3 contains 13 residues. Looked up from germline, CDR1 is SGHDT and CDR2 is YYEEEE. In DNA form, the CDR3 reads TGTGCCAGCAGCTTCCCAAGGGACACTGAAGCTTTCTTT. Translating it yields CASSFPRDTEAFF.

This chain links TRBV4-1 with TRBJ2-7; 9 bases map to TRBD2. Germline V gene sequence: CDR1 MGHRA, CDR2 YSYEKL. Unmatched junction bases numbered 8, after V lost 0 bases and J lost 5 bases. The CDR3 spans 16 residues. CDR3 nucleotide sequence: TGCGCCAGCAGCCAAGAAGTGACGCGCGGGAGGGACGAGCAGTACTTC. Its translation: CASSQEVTRGRDEQYF.

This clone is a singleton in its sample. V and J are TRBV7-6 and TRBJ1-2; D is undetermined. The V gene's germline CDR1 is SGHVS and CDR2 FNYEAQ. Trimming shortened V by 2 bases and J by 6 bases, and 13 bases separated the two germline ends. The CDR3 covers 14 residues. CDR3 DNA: TGTGCCAGCAGCTTAACCACCCGGGAGGATGGCTACACCTTC. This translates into CASSLTTREDGYTF.

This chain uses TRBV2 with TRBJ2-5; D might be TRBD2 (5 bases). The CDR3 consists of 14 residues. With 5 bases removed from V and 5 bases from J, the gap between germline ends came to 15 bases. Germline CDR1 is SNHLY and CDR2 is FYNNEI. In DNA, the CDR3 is TGTGCCAGCAGTCGACGGACTGGGCCCGAGACCCAGTACTTC. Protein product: CASSRRTGPETQYF.

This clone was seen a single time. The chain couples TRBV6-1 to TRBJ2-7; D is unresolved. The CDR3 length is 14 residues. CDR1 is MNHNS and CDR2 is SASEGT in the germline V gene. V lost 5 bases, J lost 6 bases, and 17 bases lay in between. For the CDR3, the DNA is TGTGCCAGCAGTCCAGTAGGTGGGGTTAGCGAGCAGTACTTC. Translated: CASSPVGGVSEQYF.